This TCR beta chain is from a study of T cells in tuberculosis. Only in-frame clones appear in the TCRdb table, and some are missing; sequencing was by immunoSEQ multiplex PCR. Of 30,000 to 35,000 clones in the sample, 80% to 95% were seen once. Each clinical donor contributed on average roughly 100,000 T cells from unsorted cryopreserved PBMC. The sequence was collected from a donor aged 10-30 years with latent tuberculosis or without tuberculosis infection. The sample comprised PBMCs.

The CDR3 is CASSWPSAKSTDTQYF. As DNA, the CDR3 is TGTGCCAGCAGCTGGCCTAGCGCCAAGAGCACAGATACGCAGTATTTT. The genes are TRBV5-6 and TRBJ2-3, with a weak D call TRBD2 (6 bases). The length of the CDR3 is 16 residues. V dropped 3 bases and J dropped 0 bases, with 14 bases sitting between them. Germline V lookup: CDR1 SGHDT, CDR2 YYEEEE.